These T cell receptor beta chains were read from a single sample in a study of blood T cells in healthy people across ages. One entry per CDR3 protein results from TCRdb running MiXCR on the 5' RACE reads. Among some 670,000 distinct CDR3 sequences listed, about 51% were seen once. The sample was blood. These TCRs come from a woman over 75 in good health. Each CDR3 is given with its conserved first and last residue. A D gene is named only where the DNA matches it firmly. Clone size is stated in some rows and not others, as once, few, many or a class when expanded.

J: TRBJ1-4; size: many; V: TRBV10-3; D: -; CDR3: CATQVGGINEKLFF; DNA: TGTGCCACCCAAGTCGGGGGAATTAATGAAAAACTGTTTTTT
J: TRBJ2-5; size: -; V: TRBV24-1; D: -; CDR3: CATKSGDFQETQYF; DNA: TGTGCCACCAAGTCGGGGGATTTTCAAGAGACCCAGTACTTC
J: TRBJ1-5; size: -; V: TRBV15; D: -; CDR3: CATSRDYQPQHF; DNA: TGTGCCACCAGCAGAGATTATCAGCCCCAGCATTTT
J: TRBJ2-5; size: once; V: TRBV20-1; D: TRBD2; CDR3: CSARERGIGGGSRETQYF; DNA: TGCAGTGCTAGAGAGCGGGGTATTGGGGGAGGGAGTAGGGAGACCCAGTACTTC
J: TRBJ2-3; size: many; V: TRBV9; D: -; CDR3: CASRSGDTQYF; DNA: TGTGCCAGCAGGTCGGGGGATACGCAGTATTTT
J: TRBJ1-5; size: few; V: TRBV3-1; D: -; CDR3: CASSQMQGNQPQHF; DNA: TGTGCCAGCAGCCAGATGCAGGGTAATCAGCCCCAGCATTTT
J: TRBJ2-1; size: -; V: TRBV20-1; D: -; CDR3: CSARDPRRSNEQFF; DNA: TGCAGTGCTAGAGATCCCCGCAGATCCAATGAGCAGTTCTTC
J: TRBJ1-2; size: -; V: TRBV29-1; D: -; CDR3: CSVDRTDLYGYTF; DNA: TGCAGCGTTGACCGCACCGACCTGTATGGCTACACCTTC
J: TRBJ2-2; size: -; V: TRBV12-3/TRBV12-4; D: TRBD1; CDR3: CASRYTGDDGELFF; DNA: TGTGCCAGCAGGTACACAGGGGACGACGGGGAGCTGTTTTTT
J: TRBJ1-5; size: many; V: TRBV20-1; D: -; CDR3: CSARVGESYSNQPQHF; DNA: TGCAGTGCTAGAGTGGGGGAGAGCTATAGCAATCAGCCCCAGCATTTT
J: TRBJ1-1; size: once; V: TRBV9; D: TRBD1; CDR3: CASSVGTGGLLAEAFF; DNA: TGTGCCAGCAGCGTGGGGACAGGGGGGTTGTTGGCTGAAGCTTTCTTT
J: TRBJ2-1; size: many; V: TRBV15; D: TRBD2; CDR3: CATGTIAGPYNEQFF; DNA: TGTGCCACCGGCACAATAGCGGGACCCTACAATGAGCAGTTCTTC
J: TRBJ2-2; size: -; V: TRBV29-1; D: -; CDR3: CSVVSGNTGELFF; DNA: TGCAGCGTGGTCTCAGGGAACACCGGGGAGCTGTTTTTT
J: TRBJ2-7; size: -; V: TRBV13; D: -; CDR3: CASSPAGRRYEQYF; DNA: TGTGCCAGCAGCCCGGCGGGAAGGCGGTACGAGCAGTACTTC
J: TRBJ1-4; size: many; V: TRBV6-6; D: -; CDR3: CASRPQGPGEKLFF; DNA: TGTGCCAGCAGACCACAGGGTCCCGGTGAAAAACTGTTTTTT
J: TRBJ2-1; size: -; V: TRBV30; D: -; CDR3: CAWSVGNEQFF; DNA: TGTGCCTGGAGCGTCGGGAATGAGCAGTTCTTC
J: TRBJ1-5; size: -; V: TRBV3-1; D: TRBD1; CDR3: CASSLGAGGDSNQPQHF; DNA: TGTGCCAGCAGCCTCGGCGCAGGGGGGGATAGCAATCAGCCCCAGCATTTT
J: TRBJ1-5; size: -; V: TRBV6-6; D: -; CDR3: CASTSRWKPYSNQPQHF; DNA: TGTGCCAGCACCTCACGCTGGAAACCTTATAGCAATCAGCCCCAGCATTTT
J: TRBJ2-7; size: -; V: TRBV20-1; D: -; CDR3: CSARAPQDVVEQYF; DNA: TGCAGTGCTAGAGCCCCACAGGACGTGGTCGAGCAGTACTTC
J: TRBJ2-1; size: -; V: TRBV4-2; D: TRBD2; CDR3: CASSQGTSGDDEQFF; DNA: TGTGCCAGCAGCCAAGGGACTAGCGGGGATGATGAGCAGTTCTTC
J: TRBJ2-7; size: few; V: TRBV7-2; D: -; CDR3: CASSLGAGRLEQYF; DNA: TGTGCCAGCAGCTTAGGAGCGGGCCGCCTCGAGCAGTACTTC
J: TRBJ2-1; size: -; V: TRBV4-2; D: TRBD2; CDR3: CASSHLLGGGGHREQFF; DNA: TGTGCCAGCAGCCACCTACTTGGCGGGGGGGGCCATCGGGAGCAGTTCTTC
J: TRBJ1-5; size: few; V: TRBV6-4; D: -; CDR3: CASSLEASNQPQHF; DNA: TGTGCCAGCAGTCTAGAGGCCAGCAATCAGCCCCAGCATTTT
J: TRBJ2-1; size: many; V: TRBV7-2; D: TRBD1; CDR3: CASSWDRGEYNEQFF; DNA: TGTGCCAGCAGCTGGGACAGAGGGGAATACAATGAGCAGTTCTTC
J: TRBJ2-6; size: -; V: TRBV10-3; D: TRBD1; CDR3: CAITGDSTGANVLTF; DNA: TGTGCCATCACCGGGGACAGCACTGGGGCCAACGTCCTGACTTTC
J: TRBJ1-2; size: many; V: TRBV7-3; D: TRBD1; CDR3: CASSLTGGEGYTF; DNA: TGTGCCAGCAGCTTGACAGGGGGAGAGGGCTACACCTTC
J: TRBJ2-2; size: many; V: TRBV29-1; D: TRBD1; CDR3: CSVARDRNTGELFF; DNA: TGCAGCGTTGCCCGGGACAGGAACACCGGGGAGCTGTTTTTT
J: TRBJ2-3; size: -; V: TRBV20-1; D: TRBD1; CDR3: CSAIRQGDLDTQYF; DNA: TGCAGTGCTATCCGACAGGGTGATTTGGATACGCAGTATTTT
J: TRBJ1-6; size: -; V: TRBV12-3/TRBV12-4; D: -; CDR3: CASSVRWESPLHF; DNA: TGTGCCAGCAGTGTAAGGTGGGAATCACCCCTCCACTTT
J: TRBJ1-1; size: -; V: TRBV30; D: -; CDR3: CAWSVVGKAFF; DNA: TGTGCCTGGAGTGTAGTTGGTAAAGCTTTCTTT
J: TRBJ2-7; size: -; V: TRBV5-1; D: -; CDR3: CASSKDGDYEQYF; DNA: TGCGCCAGCAGCAAGGACGGAGACTACGAGCAGTACTTC
J: TRBJ2-3; size: -; V: TRBV12-3/TRBV12-4; D: -; CDR3: CASSFRAGPSTDTQYF; DNA: -